Detailed here is one T cell receptor (beta chain). Its antigen is unidentified. The data stem from a study of somatic mutations in cytotoxic T cells in rheumatoid arthritis. The overall study: Including V beta1+ cells that were sequenced for TCRB, some T-cell populations stained with V beta antibodies were flow-sorted at nearly 100% purity. Whole-study results and caveats: Levels of CD8+ T-cell clonality in rheumatoid arthritis patients were statistically indistinguishable from those seen in age-matched healthy controls, with no significant difference. Only rheumatoid arthritis patients, not healthy controls, showed CD8+ clonality increasing with age.

Clones were read by immunoSEQ multiplex PCR, and TCRdb kept only the in-frame ones, dropping some. The sample carries under 20,000 clones, 85% recorded once. Germline CDR1 SGHDT, CDR2 YYEEEE. Trimming pared 1 base from V and 4 bases from J, leaving 12 bases between. This CDR3 has 14 residues. The V and J genes are TRBV5-6 and TRBJ2-7; weak D call: TRBD2 (5 bases). Sequenced: CD8+ T cells sorted from blood. This sequence was found in a woman aged 35 to 49 with rheumatoid arthritis. The CDR3 region has the DNA TGTGCCAGCAGCTTGCCTGTAGCGCCATACGAGCAGTACTTC. Protein product: CASSLPVAPYEQYF.